The sequence of this T cell receptor beta chain was determined in a study of blood T cells in healthy people across ages. Regarding the study as a whole: It was the long-lived donors that had more naive CD4+ cells and higher diversity than aged donors. Age advanced and TCR beta diversity per million T cells fell, roughly linearly.

Every donor contributed approximately 10 milliliters of peripheral blood by blood draw. This clonotype was seen a few times. As yet, its antigen is unknown. Germline assignment: CDR1 DFQATT and CDR2 SNEGSKA (reference sequence). V was clipped by 5 bases and J by 2 bases, with 6 bases between them. The CDR3 consists of 11 residues. Primed by a sample-barcoded 5' primer and a J-beta primer mix, a second PCR proceeded for about 6 to 12 cycles. Using its own MiXCR run on the 5' RACE reads, TCRdb lists one record per CDR3 protein. The profile shows just over 1 million distinct CDR3 sequences, less than 50% of them singletons.

The source material was blood. The TCR originated in a woman in her fifties or sixties in good health. V usage is TRBV20-1 and J usage is TRBJ1-1; D gene ambiguous. The CDR3 DNA reads as TGCAGTGCTGCTGATAACACTGAAGCTTTCTTT. It encodes CSAADNTEAFF.